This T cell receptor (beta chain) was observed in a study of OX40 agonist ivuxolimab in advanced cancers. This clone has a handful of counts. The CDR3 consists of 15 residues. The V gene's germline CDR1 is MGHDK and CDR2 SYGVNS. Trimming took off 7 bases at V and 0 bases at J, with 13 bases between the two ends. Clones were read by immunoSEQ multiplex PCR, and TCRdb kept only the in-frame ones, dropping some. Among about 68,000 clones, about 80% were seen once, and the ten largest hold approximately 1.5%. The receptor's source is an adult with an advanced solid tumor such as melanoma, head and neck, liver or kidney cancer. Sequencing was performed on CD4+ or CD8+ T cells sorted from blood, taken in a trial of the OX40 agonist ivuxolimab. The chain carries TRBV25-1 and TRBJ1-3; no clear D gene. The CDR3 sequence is CASTGWDSSGNTIYF. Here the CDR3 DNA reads TGTGCCAGCACGGGGTGGGATAGCTCTGGAAACACCATATATTTT.